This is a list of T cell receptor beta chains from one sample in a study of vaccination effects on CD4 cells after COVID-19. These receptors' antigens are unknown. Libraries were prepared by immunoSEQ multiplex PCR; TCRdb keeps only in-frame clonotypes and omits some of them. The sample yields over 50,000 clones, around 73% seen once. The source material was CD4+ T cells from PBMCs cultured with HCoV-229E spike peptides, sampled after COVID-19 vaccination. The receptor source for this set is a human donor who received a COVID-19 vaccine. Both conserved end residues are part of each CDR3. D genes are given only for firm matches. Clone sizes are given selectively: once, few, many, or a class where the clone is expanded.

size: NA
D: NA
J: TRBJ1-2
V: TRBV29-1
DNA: TGCAGCGTCCACAATCGGGGCAGGGGTGGACTCGGAGGCTACACCTTC
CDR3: CSVHNRGRGGLGGYTF

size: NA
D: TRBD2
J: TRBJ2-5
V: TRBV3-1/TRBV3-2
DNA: TGTGCCAGCAGCCTTAGGACTAGCGGTTCCCAAGAGACCCAGTACTTC
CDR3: CASSLRTSGSQETQYF

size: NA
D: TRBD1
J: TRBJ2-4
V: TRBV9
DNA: TGTGCCAGCAGCGTGACCGACAGGGCGGACATTCAGTACTTC
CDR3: CASSVTDRADIQYF

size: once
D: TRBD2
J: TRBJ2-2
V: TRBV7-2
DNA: TGTGCCAGCAGCTCCGACGGGGGGGCCCCCACCGGGGAGCTGTTTTTT
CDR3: CASSSDGGAPTGELFF

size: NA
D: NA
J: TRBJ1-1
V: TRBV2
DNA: TGTGCCAGCAGTAGGGAGCGGAACACTGAAGCTTTCTTT
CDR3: CASSRERNTEAFF

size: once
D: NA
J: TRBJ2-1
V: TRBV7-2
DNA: TGTGCCAGCAGCTTGCCCGGCCTAGCCGGGCAGTTCTTC
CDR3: CASSLPGLAGQFF

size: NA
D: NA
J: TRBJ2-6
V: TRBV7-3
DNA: TGTGCCAGCAGCGCGCTTAGCTCTGGGGCCAACGTCCTGACTTTC
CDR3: CASSALSSGANVLTF

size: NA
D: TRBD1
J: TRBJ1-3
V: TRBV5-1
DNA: TGCGCCAGCAGCTTGGGGACAGGCTCCCTCGGAAACACCATATATTTT
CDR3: CASSLGTGSLGNTIYF

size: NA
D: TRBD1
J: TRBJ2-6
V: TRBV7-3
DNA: TGTGCCAGCAGCTTACGTGCGGACAGGGGTGCTAGATCCGGGGCCAACGTCCTGACTTTC
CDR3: CASSLRADRGARSGANVLTF

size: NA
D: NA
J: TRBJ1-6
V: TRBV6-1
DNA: TGTGCCAGCAGTGGACAGGAATTTAGCTCCTATAATTCACCCCTCCACTTT
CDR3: CASSGQEFSSYNSPLHF

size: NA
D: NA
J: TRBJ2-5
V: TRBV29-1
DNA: TGCAGCGTTGGGGGGCCCGGCGGGTACCAAGAGACCCAGTACTTC
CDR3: CSVGGPGGYQETQYF

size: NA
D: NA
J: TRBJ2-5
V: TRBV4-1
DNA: TGCGCCAGCAGCCAGACGCTGGTCCCCCCGTACCAAGAGACCCAGTACTTC
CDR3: CASSQTLVPPYQETQYF

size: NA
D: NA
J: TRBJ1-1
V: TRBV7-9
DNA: TGTGCCAGCAGCTTAGGTACGGGAAGACCACAGGCTGAAGCTTTCTTT
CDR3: CASSLGTGRPQAEAFF

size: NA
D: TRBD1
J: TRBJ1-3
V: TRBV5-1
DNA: TGCGCCAGCAGCCCCGGCCGGGACAGGGCATATGGAAACACCATATATTTT
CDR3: CASSPGRDRAYGNTIYF

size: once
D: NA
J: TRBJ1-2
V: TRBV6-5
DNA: TGTGCCAGCAGTTACTCGCTCTTAGCTAACTATGGCTACACCTTC
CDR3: CASSYSLLANYGYTF

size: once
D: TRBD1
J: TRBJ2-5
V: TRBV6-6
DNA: TGTGCCAGCAGACGGACCGGGACAGGCTCCCAAGAGACCCAGTACTTC
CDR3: CASRRTGTGSQETQYF

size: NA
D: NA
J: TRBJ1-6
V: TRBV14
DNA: TGTGCCAGCAGCCCCCGGGCCGCAAATTCACCCCTCCACTTT
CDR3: CASSPRAANSPLHF

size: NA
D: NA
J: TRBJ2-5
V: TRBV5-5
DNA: TGTGCCAGCAGCTTGGTGGGGGTGGAGGGAAAGACCCAGTACTTC
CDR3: CASSLVGVEGKTQYF

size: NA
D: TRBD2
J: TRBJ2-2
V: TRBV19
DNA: TGTGCCAGTAGTATATTTCTCGGGGGGTTTGCGACCGGGGAGCTGTTTTTT
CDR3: CASSIFLGGFATGELFF

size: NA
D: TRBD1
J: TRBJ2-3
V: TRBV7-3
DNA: TGTGCCAGCAGCTACAGCCCGGGACAGGGGGCAGGCACGCAGTATTTT
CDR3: CASSYSPGQGAGTQYF

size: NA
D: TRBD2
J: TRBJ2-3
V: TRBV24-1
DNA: TGTGCCACCAGTGACCGAGCTAGCGGGGGGCGAAGAAACACAGATACGCAGTATTTT
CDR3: CATSDRASGGRRNTDTQYF

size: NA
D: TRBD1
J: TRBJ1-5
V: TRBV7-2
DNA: TGTGCCAGCAGCCCCCGGACAGGGGCCAATCAGCCCCAGCATTTT
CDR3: CASSPRTGANQPQHF

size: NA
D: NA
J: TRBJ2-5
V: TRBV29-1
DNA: TGCAGCCCGCACTCGGTCGAAGAGACCCAGTACTTC
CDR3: CSPHSVEETQYF

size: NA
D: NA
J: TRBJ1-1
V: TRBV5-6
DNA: TGTGCCAGCAGCCCTCTTCGGGGTGGGGGGACTGAAGCTTTCTTT
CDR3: CASSPLRGGGTEAFF

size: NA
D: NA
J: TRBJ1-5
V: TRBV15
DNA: TGTGCCACCTCTTTGGGGGGGAACAATCAGCCCCAGCATTTT
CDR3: CATSLGGNNQPQHF

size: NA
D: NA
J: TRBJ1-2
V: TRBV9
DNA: TGTGCCAGCAGCGTTGGGGTAGGGTTCTATGGCTACACCTTC
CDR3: CASSVGVGFYGYTF

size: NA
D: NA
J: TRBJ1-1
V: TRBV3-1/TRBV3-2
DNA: TGTGCCAGCAGCCAAGAACCCCAAAGAAACACTGAAGCTTTCTTT
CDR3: CASSQEPQRNTEAFF

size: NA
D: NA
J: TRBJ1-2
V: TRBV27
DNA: TGTGCCAGCAGTTTTTCAGGGGATGGAGGCTACACCTTC
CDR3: CASSFSGDGGYTF

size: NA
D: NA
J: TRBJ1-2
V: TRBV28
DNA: TGTGCCAGCTTTATGGCGGGTCTGGGATTTAATGGCTACACCTTC
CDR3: CASFMAGLGFNGYTF

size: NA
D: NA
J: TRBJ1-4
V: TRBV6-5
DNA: TGTGCCAGCAGACAGAACACTCCAACTAATGAAAAACTGTTTTTT
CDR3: CASRQNTPTNEKLFF

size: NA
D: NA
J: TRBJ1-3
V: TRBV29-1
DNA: TGCAGCGTTGAAATGACTGGAAACACCATATATTTT
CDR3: CSVEMTGNTIYF

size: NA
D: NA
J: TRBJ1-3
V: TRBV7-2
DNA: TGTGCCAGCAGCTTAGGGGGTGATGGAAACACCATATATTTT
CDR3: CASSLGGDGNTIYF

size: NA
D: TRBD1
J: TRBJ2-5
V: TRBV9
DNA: TGTGCCAGCACCATGGGACAGGGCGGGGAGACCCAGTACTTC
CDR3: CASTMGQGGETQYF

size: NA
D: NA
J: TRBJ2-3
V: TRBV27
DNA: TGTGCCAGCAGTTTCAAAAACGGACAGTACACAGATACGCAGTATTTT
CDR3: CASSFKNGQYTDTQYF

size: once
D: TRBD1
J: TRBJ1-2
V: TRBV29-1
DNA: TGCAGCGTAGTTAACGACAGGGCAAACGGCTACACCTTC
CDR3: CSVVNDRANGYTF

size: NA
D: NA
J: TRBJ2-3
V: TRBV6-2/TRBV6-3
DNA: TGTGCCAGCAGTTCGCCCCGTTTGGGTCCACAGCCATACACAGATACGCAGTATTTT
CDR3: CASSSPRLGPQPYTDTQYF

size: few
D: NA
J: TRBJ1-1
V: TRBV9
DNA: TGTGCCAGCAGCGTAGCACGGCAGGGGATGAACACTGAAGCTTTCTTT
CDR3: CASSVARQGMNTEAFF

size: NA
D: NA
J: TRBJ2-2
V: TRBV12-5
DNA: TGTGCTAGTGGTTACATCCGGGACGGGGAGAACACCGGGGAGCTGTTTTTT
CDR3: CASGYIRDGENTGELFF

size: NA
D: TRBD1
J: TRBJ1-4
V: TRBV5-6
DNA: TGTGCCAGCAGCCCAACAGGGGTCCTTAATGAAAAACTGTTTTTT
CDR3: CASSPTGVLNEKLFF

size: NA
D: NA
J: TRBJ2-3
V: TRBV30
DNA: TGTGCCAGATCTAACGGGGGCCGAGGCACGCAGTATTTT
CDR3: CARSNGGRGTQYF

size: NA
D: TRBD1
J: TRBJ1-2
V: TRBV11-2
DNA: TGTGCCAGCAGCCCTCTGAGCTGGGACAGGGGGCTTTGTGGCTACACCTTC
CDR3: CASSPLSWDRGLCGYTF

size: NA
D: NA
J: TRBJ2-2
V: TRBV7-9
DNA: TGTGCCAGCAGCCACAGTGGCGGGGAGCTGTTTTTT
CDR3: CASSHSGGELFF

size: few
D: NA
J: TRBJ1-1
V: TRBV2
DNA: TGTGCCAGCAGTGAAGCGTGGCAGGGCACTGAAGCTTTCTTT
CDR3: CASSEAWQGTEAFF

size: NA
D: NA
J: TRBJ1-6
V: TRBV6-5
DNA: TGTGCCAGCAGTTCGGACTTAGGGAATTCACCCCTCCACTTT
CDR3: CASSSDLGNSPLHF

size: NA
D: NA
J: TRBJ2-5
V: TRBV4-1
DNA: TGCGCCAGCAGCCAAGTCGGGAGCGGATTACAAGAGACCCAGTACTTC
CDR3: CASSQVGSGLQETQYF

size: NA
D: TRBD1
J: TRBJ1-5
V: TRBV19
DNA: TGTGCCAGTAGTACACGGGACAGGGGAACGCACCATCAGCCCCAGCATTTT
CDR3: CASSTRDRGTHHQPQHF

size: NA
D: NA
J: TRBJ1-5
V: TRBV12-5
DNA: TGTGCTAGTGATAAGGACGTATACAATCAGCCCCAGCATTTT
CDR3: CASDKDVYNQPQHF

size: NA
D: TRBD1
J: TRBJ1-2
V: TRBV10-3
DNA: TGTGCCATCAGTGAGTCAGCCCGGGACAGGGCGCGGGGCTACACCTTC
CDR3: CAISESARDRARGYTF

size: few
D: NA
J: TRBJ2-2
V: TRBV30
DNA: TGTGCCTTGGGGCGGATGGCAAAGAACACCGGGGAGCTGTTTTTT
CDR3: CALGRMAKNTGELFF

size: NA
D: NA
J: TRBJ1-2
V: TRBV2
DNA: TGTGCCAGCAGTGAACGGGGGACACTCTATGGCTACACCTTC
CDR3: CASSERGTLYGYTF

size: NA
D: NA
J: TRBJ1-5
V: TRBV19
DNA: TGTGCCACCAGTGAGGGGGGGACGCGACAGCCCCAGCATTTT
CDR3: CATSEGGTRQPQHF

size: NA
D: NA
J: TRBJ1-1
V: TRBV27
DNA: TGTGCCAGCAGTTTATCGAAAGGACTGAACACTGAAGCTTTCTTT
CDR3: CASSLSKGLNTEAFF

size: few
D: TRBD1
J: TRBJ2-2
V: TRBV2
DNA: TGTGCCAGCAGCCTGAGTCCCGGACAGGGTGCCGGGGAGCTGTTTTTT
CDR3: CASSLSPGQGAGELFF

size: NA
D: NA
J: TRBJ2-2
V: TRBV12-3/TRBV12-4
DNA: TGTGCCAGCAGTTTCAGAGGGGCCGAGCTGTTTTTT
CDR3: CASSFRGAELFF